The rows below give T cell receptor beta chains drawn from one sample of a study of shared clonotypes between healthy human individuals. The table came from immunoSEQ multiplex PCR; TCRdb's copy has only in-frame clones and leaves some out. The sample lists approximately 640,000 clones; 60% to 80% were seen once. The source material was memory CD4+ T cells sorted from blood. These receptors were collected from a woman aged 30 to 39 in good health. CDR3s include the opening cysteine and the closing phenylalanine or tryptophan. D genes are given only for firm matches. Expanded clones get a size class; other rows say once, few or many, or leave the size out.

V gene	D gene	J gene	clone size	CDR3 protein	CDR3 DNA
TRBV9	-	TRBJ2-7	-	CASSPYPGTFDEQYF	TGTGCCAGCAGCCCCTATCCCGGGACCTTTGATGAGCAGTACTTC
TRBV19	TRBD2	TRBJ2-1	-	CASSSSGRSSYNEQFF	TGTGCCAGTAGTAGTAGCGGGAGAAGCTCCTACAATGAGCAGTTCTTC
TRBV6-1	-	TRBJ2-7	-	CASSEGGGYYWDEQYF	TGTGCCAGCAGTGAAGGAGGGGGTTATTATTGGGACGAGCAGTACTTC
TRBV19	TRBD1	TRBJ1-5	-	CASSTRTGSLAQHF	TGTGCCAGTAGTACCCGGACAGGGTCTCTTGCCCAGCATTTT
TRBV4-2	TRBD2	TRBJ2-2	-	CASSQDGLAAYTGELFF	TGTGCCAGCAGCCAAGATGGACTAGCGGCTTACACCGGGGAGCTGTTTTTT
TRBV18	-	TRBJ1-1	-	CASSPQAENTEAFF	TGTGCCAGCTCACCACAGGCCGAGAACACTGAAGCTTTCTTT
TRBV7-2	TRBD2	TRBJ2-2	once	CASSTRLAGDTNTGELFF	TGTGCCAGCAGCACCCGATTAGCGGGAGACACGAACACCGGGGAGCTGTTTTTT
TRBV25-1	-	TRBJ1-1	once	CASSDPSGSDEAFF	TGTGCCAGCAGTGACCCCAGTGGCTCGGATGAAGCTTTCTTT
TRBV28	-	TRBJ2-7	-	CASRRGHRAYEQYF	TGTGCCAGCAGACGCGGGCACAGGGCCTACGAGCAGTACTTC
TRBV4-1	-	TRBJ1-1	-	CASSQGSGAWNTEAFF	TGCGCCAGCAGCCAAGGCTCAGGCGCCTGGAACACTGAAGCTTTCTTT
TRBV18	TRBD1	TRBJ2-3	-	CASSPRQGNTDTQYF	TGTGCCAGCTCACCAAGACAGGGGAACACAGATACGCAGTATTTT
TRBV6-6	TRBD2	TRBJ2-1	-	CASRSSDGRNEQFF	TGTGCCAGCAGATCCTCGGACGGGAGGAATGAGCAGTTCTTC
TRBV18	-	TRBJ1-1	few	CASSPPNRDSNTEAFF	TGTGCCAGCTCACCACCTAATAGAGACAGTAACACTGAAGCTTTCTTT
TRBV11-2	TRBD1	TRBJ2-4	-	CASSFWGTGAKNIQYF	TGTGCCAGCAGCTTTTGGGGGACAGGGGCCAAAAACATTCAGTACTTC
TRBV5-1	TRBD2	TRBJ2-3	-	CASSLVLAGTDTQYF	TGCGCCAGCAGCTTGGTACTAGCGGGCACAGATACGCAGTATTTT
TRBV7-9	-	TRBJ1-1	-	CASSLFGADTEAFF	TGTGCCAGCAGCCTCTTTGGGGCGGACACTGAAGCTTTCTTT
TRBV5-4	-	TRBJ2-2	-	CASSLDPLDTGELFF	TGTGCCAGCAGCTTGGATCCCTTGGACACCGGGGAGCTGTTTTTT
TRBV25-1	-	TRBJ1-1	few	CASREGQNTNTEAFF	TGTGCCAGCAGAGAAGGACAGAATACGAACACTGAAGCTTTCTTT